This section outlines one T cell receptor beta chain sequence together with its context. The antigen is unknown. Findings of the study overall: The TCR gene usage of tumor memory CD4+ T cells clustered together with blood and lymph node memory CD4+ cells and with lymph node naive CD4+ cells. Tumor Tregs overlapped most with tumor, then blood, naive CD4+ cells. Whole repertoires were not studied in the larger cohort, only one V-J beta rearrangement.

Cells sorted as Tregs were CD4+, CD25+ and CD127-/low. Full-length variable regions came from constant-region reverse primers plus semi-nested Nested Universal Primer A PCR. TCRdb reprocessed the 5' RACE reads with MiXCR, giving one entry per CDR3 protein. Of tens of thousands of distinct CDR3 sequences listed, roughly 22% are singletons. This CDR3 spans 13 amino acids. Trimming left V 6 bases short and J 4 bases short, with 13 bases between. CDR1 is SQVTM, CDR2 ANQGSEA, per germline. The chain is built from TRBV29-1 and TRBJ2-1; no reliable D call. The receptor was derived from a female donor with breast cancer. The sequenced material came from Tregs sorted from a lymph node. For the CDR3, the DNA is TGCAGCGTAACAAGGGCCTCTTACAATGAGCAGTTCTTC. The encoded protein is CSVTRASYNEQFF.